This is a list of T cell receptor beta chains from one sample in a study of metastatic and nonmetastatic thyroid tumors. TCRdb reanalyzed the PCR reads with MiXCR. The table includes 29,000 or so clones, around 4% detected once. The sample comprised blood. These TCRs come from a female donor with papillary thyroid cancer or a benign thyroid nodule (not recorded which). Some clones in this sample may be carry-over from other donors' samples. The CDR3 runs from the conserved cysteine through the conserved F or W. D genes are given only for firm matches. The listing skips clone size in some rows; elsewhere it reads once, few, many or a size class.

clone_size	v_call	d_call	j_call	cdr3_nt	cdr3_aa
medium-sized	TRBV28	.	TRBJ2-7	TGTGCCAGCAGTCCACAGACAATTGGCCACGAGCAGTACTTC	CASSPQTIGHEQYF
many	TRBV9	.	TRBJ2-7	TGTGCCAGCAGCGTAACCCCAGCCCCTTCTTACGAGCAGTACTTC	CASSVTPAPSYEQYF
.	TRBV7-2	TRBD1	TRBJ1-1	TGTGCCAGCAGCGAGACGGACAGGGGGAACACTGAAGCTTTCTTT	CASSETDRGNTEAFF
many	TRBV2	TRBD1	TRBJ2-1	TGTGCCAGCAGTGATGTGAACAGGGGGTACAATGAGCAGTTCTTC	CASSDVNRGYNEQFF
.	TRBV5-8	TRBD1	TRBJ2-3	TGTGCCAGCAGCTTGGGACAGGGTGAAGATACGCAGTATTTT	CASSLGQGEDTQYF
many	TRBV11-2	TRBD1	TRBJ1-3	TGTGCCAGCAGCCCACGGGGGACAGGCCGAAGCACCATATATTTT	CASSPRGTGRSTIYF
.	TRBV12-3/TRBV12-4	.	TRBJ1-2	TGTGCCAGCAGTTTAGGGACAGAGATCTATGGCTACACCTTC	CASSLGTEIYGYTF
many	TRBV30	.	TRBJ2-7	TGTGCCTGGAGTGTAGGCAAGACTACCTACGAGCAGTACTTC	CAWSVGKTTYEQYF
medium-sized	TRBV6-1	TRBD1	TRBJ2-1	TGTGCCAGCAGTGAAGGGGGACAGAACAATGAGCAGTTCTTC	CASSEGGQNNEQFF
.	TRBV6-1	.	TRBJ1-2	TGTGCCAGCAGCCAACGTCTGATCAATGGCTACACCTTC	CASSQRLINGYTF
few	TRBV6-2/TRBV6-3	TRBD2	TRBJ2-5	TGTGCCAGCAGAAGCGGACTAGCGGGCATAGGGTACCAAGAGACCCAGTACTTC	CASRSGLAGIGYQETQYF
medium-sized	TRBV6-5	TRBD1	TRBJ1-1	TGTGCCAGCAGTTACTCCGGACAGGGTGACACTGAAGCTTTCTTT	CASSYSGQGDTEAFF
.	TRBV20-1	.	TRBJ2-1	TGCAGTGCTAGACATTGGCGGTCTTACAATGAGCAGTTCTTC	CSARHWRSYNEQFF
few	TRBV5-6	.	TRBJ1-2	TGTGCCAGCAGCACCGGTACGCGACAGACCAAAAAGGGCTTC	CASSTGTRQTKKGF
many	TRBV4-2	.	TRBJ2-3	TGTGCCAGCAGCCAGGACCTCAACACAGATACGCAGTATTTT	CASSQDLNTDTQYF
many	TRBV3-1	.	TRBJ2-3	TGTGCCAGCAGCCAAGAAAGAGGTGATACGCAGTATTTT	CASSQERGDTQYF
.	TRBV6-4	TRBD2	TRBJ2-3	TGTGCCAGCAGCCTAGCGGGAGGGCCAGATACGCAGTATTTT	CASSLAGGPDTQYF
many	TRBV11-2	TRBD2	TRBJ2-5	TGTGCCAGCAGCTTCGCCTCTAGCGGGAGTTGGGAGACCCAGTACTTC	CASSFASSGSWETQYF
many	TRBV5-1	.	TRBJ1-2	TGCGCCAGCAGCTTGGAAGCGGACGGTAATCAAGGCTACACCTTC	CASSLEADGNQGYTF
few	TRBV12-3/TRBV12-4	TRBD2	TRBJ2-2	TGTGCCAGCAGTGGAATTAGCGGGAGGGCCTTGGGCGGGGAGCTGTTTTTT	CASSGISGRALGGELFF
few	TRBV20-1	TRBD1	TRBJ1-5	TGCAGTGCTATCCGGGACAGGGGGTCGGGAAGCAATCAGCCCCAGCATTTT	CSAIRDRGSGSNQPQHF
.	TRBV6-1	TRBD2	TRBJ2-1	TGTGCCAGCAGTCTGACTAGCGGGGTCTTCAATGAGCAGTTCTTC	CASSLTSGVFNEQFF
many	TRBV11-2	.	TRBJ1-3	TGTGCCAGCAGCCCGGGACTGGGAAACACCATATATTTT	CASSPGLGNTIYF
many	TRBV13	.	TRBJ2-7	TGTGCCAGCAGCTTATCTGGTCCTTCCTACGAGCAGTACTTC	CASSLSGPSYEQYF
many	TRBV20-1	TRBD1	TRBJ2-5	TGCAGTGCCCGCCCCGGGACAGAAGAGACCCAGTACTTC	CSARPGTEETQYF
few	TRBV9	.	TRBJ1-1	TGTGCCAGCAGTTCAACGGGGGAACGGGAAGCTTTCTTT	CASSSTGEREAFF
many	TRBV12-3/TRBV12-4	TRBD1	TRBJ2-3	TGTGCCAGCAGTTCAGGGACAGGGAGTAGAGTTACGCAGTATTTT	CASSSGTGSRVTQYF
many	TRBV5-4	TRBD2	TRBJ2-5	TGTGCCAGCAGCTTGGTACTAGCGGGACAAGAGACCCAGTACTTC	CASSLVLAGQETQYF
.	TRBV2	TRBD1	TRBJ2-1	TGTGCCAGCAGTGGGCCAACAGGCGACAGGGGTCGCGATCGGAATGAGCAGTTCTTC	CASSGPTGDRGRDRNEQFF
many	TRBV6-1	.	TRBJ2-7	TGTGCCAGCAGTCAGGACAGCCTAAGTTACGAGCAGTACTTC	CASSQDSLSYEQYF
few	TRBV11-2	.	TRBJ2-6	TGTGCCAGCAGTAAACAGGGCGGGGCCAACGTCCTGACTTTC	CASSKQGGANVLTF
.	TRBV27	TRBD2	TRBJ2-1	TGTGCCAGCAGTTTATTGACTAGCGGGAGACCGAATGAGCAGTTCTTC	CASSLLTSGRPNEQFF
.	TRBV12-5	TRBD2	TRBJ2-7	TGTGCTAGTGGTTCTAGGCGGGGGGGATTGCACTCCTACGAGCAGTACTTC	CASGSRRGGLHSYEQYF
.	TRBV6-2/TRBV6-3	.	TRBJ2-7	TGTGCCAGCATCGAGCGGGCGGCGTCCTACGAGCAGTACTTC	CASIERAASYEQYF
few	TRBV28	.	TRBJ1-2	TGTGCCAGCAGTTTCCTCGGGGGCTATGGCTACACCTTC	CASSFLGGYGYTF
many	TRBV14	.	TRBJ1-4	TGTGCCAGCAGCCAAGATGCGGCGGGCCTTAATGAAAAACTGTTTTTT	CASSQDAAGLNEKLFF
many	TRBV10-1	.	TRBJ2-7	TGCGCCAGCAGTAACAGCTCCTACGAGCAGTACTTC	CASSNSSYEQYF
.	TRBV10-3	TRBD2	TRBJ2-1	TGTGCCATCAGGGGGACTAGCGGGGGCCAATACAATGAGCAGTTCTTC	CAIRGTSGGQYNEQFF
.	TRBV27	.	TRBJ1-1	TGTGCCAGCAGTTTACACCAGTTGAACACTGAAGCTTTCTTT	CASSLHQLNTEAFF
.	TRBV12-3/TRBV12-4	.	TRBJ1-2	TGTGCCAGCAGTTTCATTTCTAAAAACTATGGCTACACCTTC	CASSFISKNYGYTF
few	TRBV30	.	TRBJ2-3	TGTGCCTGGCTCATGCCAGGGCGTACTAGCACAGATACGCAGTATTTT	CAWLMPGRTSTDTQYF
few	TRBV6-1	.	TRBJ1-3	TGTGCCAGCAGCGATGCCTCGGGGGGGGCGGACACCATATATTTT	CASSDASGGADTIYF
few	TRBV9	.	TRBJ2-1	TGTGCCAGCAGCACCGAAACAGCCTACAATGAGCAGTTCTTC	CASSTETAYNEQFF
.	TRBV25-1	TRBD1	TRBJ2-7	TGTGCCAGCAGTGATGGGACAGGGGGTTTCTTAGAGCAGTACTTC	CASSDGTGGFLEQYF
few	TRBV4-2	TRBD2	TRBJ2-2	TGTGCCAGCAGCCAAGTGATAGCGGGAGACACCGGGGAGCCGTTTTTT	CASSQVIAGDTGEPFF
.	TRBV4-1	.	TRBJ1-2	TGCGCCAGCAGCCAAGAAGGTACCGAAGTCTACTATGGCTACACCTTC	CASSQEGTEVYYGYTF
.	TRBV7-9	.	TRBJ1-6	TGTGCCAGCAGCCAAGATAATTCACCCCTCCACTTT	CASSQDNSPLHF
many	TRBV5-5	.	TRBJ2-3	TGTGCCAGCAGGGGGTATAGCGGTTCTAACACAGATACGCAGTATTTT	CASRGYSGSNTDTQYF
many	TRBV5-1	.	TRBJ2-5	TGCGCCAGCAGCTTGGCGGCGGATCAAGAGACCCAGTACTTC	CASSLAADQETQYF
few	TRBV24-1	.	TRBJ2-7	TGTGCCAGCAGTTCTCGGCGGGCAGGTAGTGGGATCTACGAGCAGTACTTC	CASSSRRAGSGIYEQYF
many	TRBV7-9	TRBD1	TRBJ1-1	TGTGCCAGCAGCTTAGGCCGGGACAGGGAGGCTTTCTTT	CASSLGRDREAFF
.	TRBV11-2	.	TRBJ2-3	TGTGCCAGCAGCTTTGCCCCTAGCAGCACAGATACGCAGTATTTT	CASSFAPSSTDTQYF